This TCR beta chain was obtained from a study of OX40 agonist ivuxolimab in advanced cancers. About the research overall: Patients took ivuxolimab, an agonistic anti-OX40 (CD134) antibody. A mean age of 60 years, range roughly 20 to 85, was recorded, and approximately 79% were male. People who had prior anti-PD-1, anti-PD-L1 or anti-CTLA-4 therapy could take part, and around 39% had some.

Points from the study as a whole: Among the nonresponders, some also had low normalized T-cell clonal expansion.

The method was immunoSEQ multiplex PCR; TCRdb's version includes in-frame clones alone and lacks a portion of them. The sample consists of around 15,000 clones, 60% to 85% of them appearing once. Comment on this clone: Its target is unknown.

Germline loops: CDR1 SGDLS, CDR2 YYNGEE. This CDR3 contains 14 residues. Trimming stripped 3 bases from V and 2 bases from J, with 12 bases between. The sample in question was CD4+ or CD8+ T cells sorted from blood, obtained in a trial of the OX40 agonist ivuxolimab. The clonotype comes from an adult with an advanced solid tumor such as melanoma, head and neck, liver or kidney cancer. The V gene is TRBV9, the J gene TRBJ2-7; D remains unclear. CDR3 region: CASSADEMAYEQYF. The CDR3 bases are TGTGCCAGCAGCGCGGACGAAATGGCCTACGAGCAGTACTTC.